This is a list of T cell receptor beta chains from one sample in a study of beta chain features in type 1 diabetes. Clones were read by immunoSEQ multiplex PCR, and TCRdb kept only the in-frame ones, dropping some. The repertoire holds a few hundred thousand clones, approximately 13% seen once, with 0.015% in the top ten. The sequencing input was naive CD4+ T cells from blood. Receptor source: a woman aged 18-29 years with type 1 diabetes. The CDR3 runs from the conserved cysteine through the conserved F or W. The order of the fields is clone size, D gene, V gene, J gene, CDR3 DNA, CDR3 protein. A D gene is named only where the DNA matches it firmly. Not every row has a clone size; where given, it reads once, few, many or a size class.

clone_size: NA
d_call: NA
v_call: TRBV10-3
j_call: TRBJ1-1
cdr3_nt: TGTGCCATCAGTGTGGAGGAGCAGGGGGAAGCTTTCTTT
cdr3_aa: CAISVEEQGEAFF

clone_size: NA
d_call: TRBD1
v_call: TRBV28
j_call: TRBJ2-5
cdr3_nt: TGTGCCAGCAGTACAGGGGGCCGGGAGACCCAGTACTTC
cdr3_aa: CASSTGGRETQYF

clone_size: few
d_call: TRBD2
v_call: TRBV5-4
j_call: TRBJ2-5
cdr3_nt: TGTGCCAGCACCCGAGCGGGAGGGCCTAAGACCCAGTACTTC
cdr3_aa: CASTRAGGPKTQYF

clone_size: few
d_call: TRBD2
v_call: TRBV29-1
j_call: TRBJ2-1
cdr3_nt: TGCAGCGTTGGCCTAGCGGGTGAGCAGTTCTTC
cdr3_aa: CSVGLAGEQFF

clone_size: NA
d_call: TRBD1
v_call: TRBV25-1
j_call: TRBJ1-2
cdr3_nt: TGTGCCAGCAGTGACCCAAGACAGGGGGCGCACTATGGCTACACCTTC
cdr3_aa: CASSDPRQGAHYGYTF

clone_size: NA
d_call: TRBD2
v_call: TRBV5-6
j_call: TRBJ2-5
cdr3_nt: TGTGCCAGCAGCCGGTTAGGAGCGGGAGGAATAGAGACCCAGTACTTC
cdr3_aa: CASSRLGAGGIETQYF

clone_size: few
d_call: TRBD1
v_call: TRBV29-1
j_call: TRBJ2-2
cdr3_nt: TGCAGCGGCTTGACAGGGGGCGGCGGGGAGCTGTTTTTT
cdr3_aa: CSGLTGGGGELFF

clone_size: NA
d_call: TRBD1
v_call: TRBV5-1
j_call: TRBJ1-2
cdr3_nt: TGCGCCAGCAGCTCCGGGACAGGTGGGAACTATGGCTACACCTTC
cdr3_aa: CASSSGTGGNYGYTF

clone_size: NA
d_call: NA
v_call: TRBV4-1
j_call: TRBJ2-4
cdr3_nt: TGCGCCAGCAGCCAAGATAGGGGACACGGGCAGGACATTCAGTACTTC
cdr3_aa: CASSQDRGHGQDIQYF

clone_size: few
d_call: NA
v_call: TRBV7-9
j_call: TRBJ2-4
cdr3_nt: TGTGCCAGCAGCTCAGCCCCTAAAATTCTAGCCAAAAACATTCAGTACTTC
cdr3_aa: CASSSAPKILAKNIQYF

clone_size: once
d_call: TRBD2
v_call: TRBV7-6
j_call: TRBJ2-5
cdr3_nt: TGTGCCAGCAGCTTAGGAGGCCTAGCGGGAGTCGGAGAGACCCAGTACTTC
cdr3_aa: CASSLGGLAGVGETQYF

clone_size: NA
d_call: NA
v_call: TRBV5-1
j_call: TRBJ2-7
cdr3_nt: TGCGCCAGCAGCCCGACAGCGTCCGAGCAGTACTTC
cdr3_aa: CASSPTASEQYF

clone_size: few
d_call: NA
v_call: TRBV5-1
j_call: TRBJ2-2
cdr3_nt: TGCGCCAGCAGCTTGGGCGAGCGGGCAAGAACCGGGGAGCTGTTTTTT
cdr3_aa: CASSLGERARTGELFF

clone_size: few
d_call: NA
v_call: TRBV30
j_call: TRBJ2-7
cdr3_nt: TGTGCCGTGGGGCAGGGATTCTACGAGCAGTACTTC
cdr3_aa: CAVGQGFYEQYF

clone_size: NA
d_call: NA
v_call: TRBV5-4
j_call: TRBJ2-1
cdr3_nt: TGTGCCAGCAGCGCGACACCTCCTTACAATGAGCAGTTCTTC
cdr3_aa: CASSATPPYNEQFF

clone_size: few
d_call: TRBD2
v_call: TRBV6-5
j_call: TRBJ2-1
cdr3_nt: TGTGCCAGCTGTCTAGCGGGAGTCGGTGAGCAGTTCTTC
cdr3_aa: CASCLAGVGEQFF

clone_size: NA
d_call: TRBD1
v_call: TRBV5-1
j_call: TRBJ2-7
cdr3_nt: TGCGCCAGCAGCTCGGGACAGGGGGCGGTCGAGCAGTACTTC
cdr3_aa: CASSSGQGAVEQYF

clone_size: NA
d_call: TRBD2
v_call: TRBV4-3
j_call: TRBJ2-3
cdr3_nt: TGCGCCAGCAGCCAAGATTGGAACGTGGCTAGCGGGAGAGTGGATACGCAGTATTTT
cdr3_aa: CASSQDWNVASGRVDTQYF

clone_size: NA
d_call: NA
v_call: TRBV4-1
j_call: TRBJ2-5
cdr3_nt: TGCGCCAGCAGCCAAGTGCGGGACGGTGAGACCCAGTACTTC
cdr3_aa: CASSQVRDGETQYF

clone_size: NA
d_call: NA
v_call: TRBV7-2
j_call: TRBJ1-2
cdr3_nt: TGTGCCAGCAGCTTAGCTCGGGAGTCCTGGGGCTACACCTTC
cdr3_aa: CASSLARESWGYTF

clone_size: once
d_call: NA
v_call: TRBV6-1
j_call: TRBJ2-3
cdr3_nt: TGTGCCAGCAGTGTGCTGACAGCCGTCACAGATACGCAGTATTTT
cdr3_aa: CASSVLTAVTDTQYF

clone_size: few
d_call: NA
v_call: TRBV18
j_call: TRBJ1-2
cdr3_nt: TGTGCCAGCTCCCTCAGACAGGCTGTGGACTATGGCTACACCTTC
cdr3_aa: CASSLRQAVDYGYTF

clone_size: NA
d_call: TRBD2
v_call: TRBV29-1
j_call: TRBJ2-5
cdr3_nt: TGCAGCGTTACAAAGGGACTAGGAGAGACCCAGTACTTC
cdr3_aa: CSVTKGLGETQYF

clone_size: NA
d_call: NA
v_call: TRBV27
j_call: TRBJ2-1
cdr3_nt: TGTGCCAGCAGTTTATGGCGGCGGCTCGACCTCAATGAGCAGTTCTTC
cdr3_aa: CASSLWRRLDLNEQFF

clone_size: NA
d_call: TRBD1
v_call: TRBV19
j_call: TRBJ2-1
cdr3_nt: TGTGCCAGTAAACCGGGACAGGGGGCGCCCAATGAGCAGTTCTTC
cdr3_aa: CASKPGQGAPNEQFF

clone_size: few
d_call: TRBD1
v_call: TRBV7-8
j_call: TRBJ1-1
cdr3_nt: TGTGCCAGCAGGGCGACAGGGGGGAGTACTGAAGCTTTCTTT
cdr3_aa: CASRATGGSTEAFF

clone_size: few
d_call: NA
v_call: TRBV15
j_call: TRBJ2-2
cdr3_nt: TGTGCCACCGATTCGGAGCTTGGCACCGGGGAGCTGTTTTTT
cdr3_aa: CATDSELGTGELFF

clone_size: NA
d_call: TRBD1
v_call: TRBV12-5
j_call: TRBJ1-2
cdr3_nt: TGTGCTAGTGGCCGGGACAGCTTCCCACTATCCTCTAACTATGGCTACACCTTC
cdr3_aa: CASGRDSFPLSSNYGYTF

clone_size: NA
d_call: NA
v_call: TRBV2
j_call: TRBJ1-5
cdr3_nt: TGTGCCAGCAGGCGGACAGATTTTAATCAGCCCCAGCATTTT
cdr3_aa: CASRRTDFNQPQHF

clone_size: few
d_call: NA
v_call: TRBV5-1
j_call: TRBJ1-5
cdr3_nt: TGCGCCAGCAGCCTAGCCGGACAGACTAATCAGCCCCAGCATTTT
cdr3_aa: CASSLAGQTNQPQHF

clone_size: NA
d_call: NA
v_call: TRBV25-1
j_call: TRBJ2-3
cdr3_nt: TGTGCCAGCAGTGAACCGGTCCCAAAAGTTCTGTATTTT
cdr3_aa: CASSEPVPKVLYF

clone_size: NA
d_call: TRBD2
v_call: TRBV2
j_call: TRBJ2-5
cdr3_nt: TGTGCCAGCTCCACGGGGGGAGAGACCCAGTACTTC
cdr3_aa: CASSTGGETQYF

clone_size: few
d_call: TRBD1
v_call: TRBV11-3
j_call: TRBJ1-2
cdr3_nt: TGTGCCAGCAGCTTGGACAGGGGGTATGGCTACACCTTC
cdr3_aa: CASSLDRGYGYTF

clone_size: NA
d_call: NA
v_call: TRBV9
j_call: TRBJ2-1
cdr3_nt: TGTGCCAGCAGTAGAGGGGACTGGATAAAAAATGAGCAGTTCTTC
cdr3_aa: CASSRGDWIKNEQFF

clone_size: few
d_call: NA
v_call: TRBV19
j_call: TRBJ1-1
cdr3_nt: TGTGCCAGTACGGGCGGACAGCTGAACACTGAAGCTTTCTTT
cdr3_aa: CASTGGQLNTEAFF

clone_size: NA
d_call: TRBD2
v_call: TRBV7-2
j_call: TRBJ2-7
cdr3_nt: TGTGCCAGCAGCCGTTCTGGACTAGCGCGTACCTACGAGCAGTACTTC
cdr3_aa: CASSRSGLARTYEQYF

clone_size: NA
d_call: TRBD1
v_call: TRBV28
j_call: TRBJ1-2
cdr3_nt: TGTGCCAGCAGCCAGGGAGGGGACAGGAGTGGCTACACCTTC
cdr3_aa: CASSQGGDRSGYTF

clone_size: NA
d_call: TRBD2
v_call: TRBV11-3
j_call: TRBJ2-1
cdr3_nt: TGTGCCAGCAGCCCCCGGACTAGCGGGAACAATGAGCAGTTCTTC
cdr3_aa: CASSPRTSGNNEQFF

clone_size: few
d_call: TRBD2
v_call: TRBV5-1
j_call: TRBJ2-2
cdr3_nt: TGCGCCAGCAGCTTGCAGGCTAGCGGAGTTACCGGGGAGCTGTTTTTT
cdr3_aa: CASSLQASGVTGELFF

clone_size: NA
d_call: TRBD2
v_call: TRBV4-2
j_call: TRBJ2-1
cdr3_nt: TGTGCCAGCAGCCAAGATCGCGGTAGCGGGAGGGCAAATGAGCAGTTCTTC
cdr3_aa: CASSQDRGSGRANEQFF

clone_size: NA
d_call: TRBD2
v_call: TRBV11-2
j_call: TRBJ2-5
cdr3_nt: TGTGCCAGCAGCCTCCTTGGGGCGGGAGCCCCCCAGTACTTC
cdr3_aa: CASSLLGAGAPQYF

clone_size: NA
d_call: TRBD2
v_call: TRBV2
j_call: TRBJ2-3
cdr3_nt: TGTGCCAGCAGTTACCCAAGAGCGGGAGTGCCAGATACGCAGTATTTT
cdr3_aa: CASSYPRAGVPDTQYF